The 27 T cell receptor beta chains reported below all come from one sample, sequenced in a study of blood T cells in healthy people across ages. Combining a sample-barcoded 5' primer with a J-beta primer mix, a second PCR ran for about 6 to 12 cycles. TCRdb fed the 5' RACE reads into MiXCR, producing one record per CDR3 protein. The sample yields hundreds of thousands of distinct CDR3 sequences, 44% seen once. The specimen was blood. The receptors originated from a man between 60 and 70 years old in good health.

The J gene is TRBJ2-2, the V gene TRBV4-3; the D is unclear. This CDR3 comprises 14 residues. Germline V gene data show CDR1 as LGHNA and CDR2 as YSLEER. Trimming shortened V by 1 base and J by 6 bases, and 9 bases separated the two germline ends. CDR3: CASSQGPAPGELFF. Written as DNA, the CDR3 is TGCGCCAGCAGCCAAGGCCCAGCGCCCGGGGAGCTGTTTTTT.

The rearrangement uses TRBV12-3 or TRBV12-4 and TRBJ2-1; TRBD1 is a possible D gene (6 bases). The J call may not be correct, given that the DNA end is closer to TRBJ2-7. The length of the CDR3 is 15 residues. DNA of the CDR3: TGTGCCAGCAGTCCCCCGGGACATCCCTACAATGAGCAGTACTTC. This translates into CASSPPGHPYNEQYF.

The sample holds a few counts of this clonotype. V usage is TRBV6-5 and J usage is TRBJ2-2; D perhaps matches TRBD1 (6 bases). The CDR3 runs to 14 residues. The germline gives CDR1 MNHEY, CDR2 SVGAGI. The V and J ends lost 8 bases and 0 bases respectively, with 10 bases between them. CDR3 bases: TGTGCCAGCCGGAGGACAGCGAACACCGGGGAGCTGTTTTTT. It encodes CASRRTANTGELFF.

This clonotype occurred many times. The chain couples TRBV24-1 to TRBJ2-3; D might be TRBD2 (6 bases). The germline V and J ends were trimmed by 3 bases and 2 bases, with 14 bases remaining between them. Germline V gene data show CDR1 as KGHDR and CDR2 as SFDVKD. The CDR3 length is 16 residues. The CDR3 is CATSDPGREITDTQYF. The CDR3 DNA sequence: TGTGCCACCAGTGATCCGGGACGGGAGATCACAGATACGCAGTATTTT.

CDR3 in DNA: TGTGCCAGCAGCTGGACTAGCGCAGAGACCCAGTACTTC. This encodes CASSWTSAETQYF. The chain uses TRBV5-6 and TRBJ2-5, with 9 bases that match TRBD2. V trimming: 3 bases; J trimming: 4 bases; junction bases outside the gene matches: 1. Germline V gene sequence: CDR1 SGHDT, CDR2 YYEEEE. The CDR3 length is 13 residues.

About this clonotype itself: A much larger clone differs from this one at a single base, so this may be a read error. The chain carries TRBV7-2 and TRBJ2-7; D may be TRBD2 (5 bases). CDR1 SGHTA and CDR2 FQGNSA come from the germline V gene. Trimming cost V 1 base and J 7 bases, with 14 bases left between them. The CDR3 totals 14 residues. The CDR3 bases are TGTGCCAGCAGCTTAGTTAGAGGGAGTGGTGAGCAGTACTTC. It is translated as CASSLVRGSGEQYF.

This clonotype was seen more than once but under ten times. V is TRBV7-6 and J is TRBJ2-5; 13 bases fit TRBD2. Germline V gives CDR1 SGHVS, CDR2 FNYEAQ. Unmatched junction bases numbered 4, after V lost 6 bases and J lost 3 bases. The CDR3 runs 15 residues. CDR3 DNA: TGTGCCAGCAGGCCAACTAGCGGGGGGGAAGAGACCCAGTACTTC. Its translation is CASRPTSGGEETQYF. The variable domain in full, with the rest retrieved from reference TRBV7-6 and TRBJ2-5, is GAGVSQSPRYKVTKRGQDVALRCDPISGHVSLYWYRQALGQGPEFLTYFNYEAQQDKSGLPNDRFSAERPEGSISTLTIQRTEQRDSAMYRCASRPTSGGEETQYFGPGTRLLVL.

This clonotype has just a few counts. The V and J genes are TRBV20-1 and TRBJ2-7, with 8 bases lining up with TRBD2. The V and J ends lost 1 base and 3 bases, in that order; junction bases with no gene match: 8. There are 15 residues in the CDR3. CDR1 DFQATT and CDR2 SNEGSKA come from the germline V gene (reference sequence). CDR3 amino acids: CSARAGGGLNYEQYF. The CDR3 region has the DNA TGCAGTGCTAGAGCCGGGGGGGGCCTAAACTACGAGCAGTACTTC.

This clonotype was observed a few times. The rearrangement uses TRBV7-9 and TRBJ1-4; the match to TRBD1 covers 8 bases. Germline V gene sequence: CDR1 SEHNR, CDR2 FQNEAQ (reference sequence). V shed 5 bases and J 6 bases; nucleotides not matched to a gene: 5. The CDR3 runs to 14 residues. CDR3 coding DNA: TGTGCCAGCAGCGCCAGGGGGCAGGATGAAAAACTGTTTTTT. Translated, it gives CASSARGQDEKLFF. Full variable domain (outside the CDR3, taken from reference TRBV7-9 and TRBJ1-4): DTGVSQNPRHKITKRGQNVTFRCDPISEHNRLYWYRQTLGQGPEFLTYFQNEAQLEKSRLLSDRFSAERPKGSFSTLEIQRTEQGDSAMYLCASSARGQDEKLFFGSGTQLSVL.

The CDR3 sequence is CASSLDAWAAGYTF. The CDR3 region has the DNA TGTGCCAGCAGCTTAGACGCCTGGGCAGCTGGCTACACCTTC. This sequence joins TRBV11-2 and TRBJ1-2, with D uncertain. From germline, CDR1 is SGHAT and CDR2 FQNNGV. V lost 0 bases and J 7 bases, leaving 12 bases between the germline ends. The CDR3 contains 14 residues.

The chain has TRBV6-4 and TRBJ2-4; TRBD1 matches at 9 bases. J was trimmed by 0 bases and V by 2 bases; bases with no gene match: 11. This CDR3 is 19 amino acids long. Germline-derived CDR1 and CDR2 are MRHNA and SNTAGT. CDR3 sequence: CASSDPRQGGRLAKNIQYF. CDR3 coding DNA: TGTGCCAGCAGTGACCCGAGACAGGGGGGCAGGTTAGCCAAAAACATTCAGTACTTC.

This clonotype was recorded at least ten times. V usage is TRBV20-1 and J usage is TRBJ2-7, with a possible D match to TRBD1 (6 bases). Germline CDR1 and CDR2: DFQATT and SNEGSKA (reference sequence). CDR3 size: 15 residues. Trimming took 2 bases from V and 5 from J, leaving 19 bases between them. The chain's CDR3 is CSARQITGIQDEQYF. In DNA form, the CDR3 reads TGCAGTGCTAGACAAATCACAGGGATTCAGGACGAGCAGTACTTC.

There are a few counts of this clonotype. This rearrangement joins TRBV12-3 or TRBV12-4 to TRBJ2-7; the D gene is possibly TRBD1 (5 bases). V dropped 6 bases and J dropped 3 bases, with 15 bases sitting between them. CDR3 length: 14 residues. Here the CDR3 reads CASSPQAGLYEQYF. CDR3 coding DNA: TGTGCCAGCAGCCCCCAGGCAGGGCTCTACGAGCAGTACTTC.

V is TRBV25-1 and J is TRBJ1-1; tentative D call: TRBD1 (5 bases). Trimming removed 6 bases from V and 7 bases from J, with 9 bases in between. Germline V lookup: CDR1 MGHDK, CDR2 SYGVNS. The CDR3 is 11 amino acids. The DNA of the CDR3 is TGTGCCAGCAGGGGGGGGGTTGAAGCTTTCTTT. Its protein is CASRGGVEAFF. The whole variable domain, remainder taken from reference TRBV25-1 and TRBJ1-1, is EADIYQTPRYLVIGTGKKITLECSQTMGHDKMYWYQQDPGMELHLIHYSYGVNSTEKGDLSSESTVSRIRTEHFPLTLESARPSHTSQYLCASRGGVEAFFGQGTRLTVV.

This sequence joins TRBV9 and TRBJ2-2, with TRBD2 as a possible D gene (6 bases). The CDR3 runs 14 residues. CDR1 and CDR2 from the germline V gene are SGDLS and YYNGEE. Trimming shortened V by 3 bases and J by 4 bases, and 10 bases separated the two germline ends. The CDR3: CASSGTTSTGELFF. CDR3 DNA: TGTGCCAGCAGCGGGACTACCTCCACCGGGGAGCTGTTTTTT.

V gene TRBV20-1 combines with J gene TRBJ2-2, with D possibly being TRBD2 (5 bases). The V end lost 5 bases, the J end lost 2 bases, and 12 bases lay between the germline ends. This CDR3 is 14 amino acids long. CDR1 DFQATT and CDR2 SNEGSKA come from the germline V gene (reference sequence). DNA for the CDR3: TGCAGTGCTCGCGGGCTTCAAAACACCGGGGAGCTGTTTTTT. This sequence encodes CSARGLQNTGELFF.

This CDR3 reads CASSLDYGQDEDYGYTF. The CDR3, as DNA: TGTGCCAGCAGCTTAGACTATGGGCAGGACGAAGACTATGGCTACACCTTC. The J gene is TRBJ1-2, the V gene TRBV7-3; D is unclear. The germline V gene encodes CDR1 SGHTA and CDR2 FQGTGA. The CDR3 spans 17 residues. Trimming shortened V by 2 bases and J by 3 bases, and 19 bases separated the two germline ends.

This chain joins TRBV9 and TRBJ2-1, with 7 bases matching TRBD1. CDR1 SGDLS and CDR2 YYNGEE come from the germline V gene. With 3 bases clipped from V and 3 bases from J, the junction kept 6 bases outside the gene matches. The length of the CDR3 is 15 residues. Here the CDR3 reads CASSADRAGYNEQFF. CDR3 nucleotides: TGTGCCAGCAGCGCCGACAGGGCTGGCTACAATGAGCAGTTCTTC.

A few counts support this clonotype. V gene TRBV7-9 combines with J gene TRBJ1-4; D is unclear. The V gene's germline CDR1 is SEHNR and CDR2 FQNEAQ (reference sequence). V lost 1 base, J lost 2 bases, and 11 bases lay in between. This CDR3 has 16 amino acids. CDR3 coding DNA: TGTGCCAGCAGCTTAGTTGACGTTTTTACTAATGAAAAACTGTTTTTT. The encoded protein is CASSLVDVFTNEKLFF.

A few counts support this clonotype. The V and J genes are TRBV20-1 and TRBJ2-1; no firm D call. The CDR3 consists of 14 residues. The V end was cut by 0 bases, the J end by 4 bases, with 10 bases between. Germline CDR1 is DFQATT and CDR2 is SNEGSKA (reference sequence). The CDR3 DNA follows: TGCAGTGCTAGAGATTTTGGAGCTTACAATGAGCAGTTCTTC. This codes for CSARDFGAYNEQFF.

The V gene is TRBV10-3, the J gene TRBJ2-1; D might be TRBD2 (5 bases). Trimming pared 8 bases from V and 6 bases from J, leaving 14 bases between. Germline loops: CDR1 ENHRY, CDR2 SYGVKD. CDR3 length: 13 residues. CDR3 sequence reads: CAIGAAGGNEQFF. The CDR3 coding sequence is TGTGCCATCGGTGCCGCAGGAGGCAATGAGCAGTTCTTC.

This rearrangement joins TRBV2 to TRBJ1-1, with 7 nucleotides matching TRBD1. Germline V CDR1 and CDR2: SNHLY, FYNNEI. The trim removed 6 bases at V and 0 bases at J, leaving 4 bases unmatched. The CDR3 has 14 amino acids. The CDR3 protein is CASRHRGMNTEAFF. The DNA of the CDR3 is TGTGCCAGCAGACACAGGGGAATGAACACTGAAGCTTTCTTT.

The chain combines TRBV10-3 with TRBJ2-3; the match to TRBD1 covers 9 bases. Trimming took 5 bases from V and 4 from J; bases not matched to a gene: 7. CDR3 length: 15 amino acids. Germline V gene sequence: CDR1 ENHRY, CDR2 SYGVKD. The CDR3 is CAISLGQGRADTQYF. Here the CDR3 DNA reads TGTGCCATCAGTCTGGGACAGGGAAGAGCAGATACGCAGTATTTT.

This chain uses TRBV29-1 with TRBJ2-1; 11 bases fit TRBD2. CDR1 SQVTM and CDR2 ANQGSEA come from the germline V gene. The CDR3 contains 14 residues. Trimming cost V 4 bases and J 7 bases; bases outside gene matches: 6. This CDR3 reads CSVGEASGGNEQFF. As DNA, the CDR3 is TGCAGCGTTGGGGAAGCTAGCGGGGGGAATGAGCAGTTCTTC.

The chain uses TRBV7-9 and TRBJ2-5; D could derive from TRBD1 or TRBD2 (5 bases each). With 5 bases removed from V and 7 bases from J, the gap between germline ends came to 14 bases. The CDR3 runs 13 residues. The V gene's germline CDR1 is SEHNR and CDR2 FQNEAQ (reference sequence). Here the CDR3 reads CASSVRDGGTQYF. The DNA for the CDR3 is TGTGCCAGCAGCGTCCGGGACGGAGGGACCCAGTACTTC.

This clonotype was counted between two and nine times. V gene TRBV12-3 or TRBV12-4 combines with J gene TRBJ1-2, with 7 bases aligning to TRBD1. The CDR3 loop spans 16 amino acids. V lost 5 bases, J lost 8 bases, and 17 bases stayed unmatched. CDR3 nucleotides: TGTGCCAGCAGTCTCGCCGGGACAGAGACCAGGGGAGGCTACACCTTC. It encodes CASSLAGTETRGGYTF.

The chain carries TRBV28 and TRBJ1-1, with D unclear. The V and J ends lost 2 bases and 11 bases respectively, with 15 bases between them. From germline, CDR1 is MDHEN and CDR2 SYDVKM. The CDR3 has 13 residues. CDR3 nucleotide sequence: TGTGCCAGCAGTTTACGGGCCCAATCGACGGCTTTCTTT. Protein sequence: CASSLRAQSTAFF.